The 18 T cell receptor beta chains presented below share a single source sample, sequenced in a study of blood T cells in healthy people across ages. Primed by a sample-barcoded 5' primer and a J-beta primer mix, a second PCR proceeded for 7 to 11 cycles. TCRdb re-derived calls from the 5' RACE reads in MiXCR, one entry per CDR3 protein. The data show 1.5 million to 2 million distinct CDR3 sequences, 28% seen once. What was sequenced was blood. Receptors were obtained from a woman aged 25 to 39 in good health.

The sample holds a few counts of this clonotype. CDR3 protein: CAWSVGGWTEAFF. CDR3 nucleotides: TGTGCCTGGAGTGTCGGCGGATGGACTGAAGCTTTCTTT. The V and J genes are TRBV30 and TRBJ1-1; D gene ambiguous. The V gene lost 0 bases and the J gene lost 5 bases, with 10 bases spanning the gap. This CDR3 is built from 13 residues. CDR1 GTSNPN and CDR2 SVGIG come from the germline V gene (reference sequence).

The CDR3 DNA reads as TGTGCCAGCACAGAACAGGGGGCTAACAATCAGCCCCAGCATTTT. Translating gives CASTEQGANNQPQHF. The chain carries TRBV2 and TRBJ1-5, with TRBD1 identical over 9 bases. J gave up 3 bases and V 7 bases, and 7 bases lay outside the gene matches. The CDR3 contains 15 residues. Germline CDR1 and CDR2: SNHLY and FYNNEI.

The CDR3 is CASKDTLNTEAFF. CDR3 DNA: TGCGCCAGCAAGGACACATTGAACACTGAAGCTTTCTTT. V usage is TRBV10-2 and J usage is TRBJ1-1; D perhaps matches TRBD1 (5 bases). This CDR3 has 13 amino acids. Trimming stripped 7 bases from V and 0 bases from J, with 9 bases between. Germline lookup yields CDR1 WSHSY and CDR2 SAAADI.

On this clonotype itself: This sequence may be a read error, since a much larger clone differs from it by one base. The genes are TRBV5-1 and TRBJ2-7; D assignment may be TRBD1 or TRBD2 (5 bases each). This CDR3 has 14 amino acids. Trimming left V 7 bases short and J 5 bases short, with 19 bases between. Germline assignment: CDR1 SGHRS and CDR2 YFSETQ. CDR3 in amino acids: CASGLGPSSDEQYF. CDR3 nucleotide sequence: TGCGCCAGCGGCCTGGGACCCTCTTCTGACGAGCAGTACTTC.

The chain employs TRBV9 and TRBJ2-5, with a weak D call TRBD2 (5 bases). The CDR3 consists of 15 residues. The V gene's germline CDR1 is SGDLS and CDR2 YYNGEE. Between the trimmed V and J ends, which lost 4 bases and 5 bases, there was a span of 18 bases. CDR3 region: CASSPLGSGGETQYF. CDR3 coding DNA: TGTGCCAGCAGCCCGCTGGGGAGCGGTGGGGAGACCCAGTACTTC.

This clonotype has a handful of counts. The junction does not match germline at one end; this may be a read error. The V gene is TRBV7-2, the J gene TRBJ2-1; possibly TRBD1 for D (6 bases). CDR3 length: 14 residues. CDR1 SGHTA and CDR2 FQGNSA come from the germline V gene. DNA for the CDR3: TGTGCCGGCAGCTTAGAAAGGGGGTTGTATGAGCAGTTCTTC. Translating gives CAGSLERGLYEQFF.

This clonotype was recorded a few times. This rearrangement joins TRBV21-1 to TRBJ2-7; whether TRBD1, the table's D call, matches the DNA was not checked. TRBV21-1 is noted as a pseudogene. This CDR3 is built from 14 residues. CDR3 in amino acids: CASSKVGRVDEQYF. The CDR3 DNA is TGTGCCAGCAGCAAAGTGGGCAGGGTGGACGAGCAGTACTTC.

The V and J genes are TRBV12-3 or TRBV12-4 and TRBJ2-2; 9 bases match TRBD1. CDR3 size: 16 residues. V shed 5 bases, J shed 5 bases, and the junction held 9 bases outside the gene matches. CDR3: CASSPQTGGRTGELFF. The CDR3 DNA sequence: TGTGCCAGCAGTCCCCAGACAGGGGGTCGGACCGGGGAGCTGTTTTTT.

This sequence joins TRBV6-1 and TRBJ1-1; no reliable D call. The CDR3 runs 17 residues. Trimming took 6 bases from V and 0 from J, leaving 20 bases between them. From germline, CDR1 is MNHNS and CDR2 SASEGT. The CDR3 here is CASRLDMNLYMNTEAFF. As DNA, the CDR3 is TGTGCCAGCAGACTTGACATGAACCTTTACATGAACACTGAAGCTTTCTTT.

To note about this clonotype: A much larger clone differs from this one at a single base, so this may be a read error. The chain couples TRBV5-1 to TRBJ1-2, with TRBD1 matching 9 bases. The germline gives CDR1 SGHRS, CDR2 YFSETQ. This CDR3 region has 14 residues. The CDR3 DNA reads TGCACCAGCAGCATACCACAGGGGGCAGATGGCTACACCTTC. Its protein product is CTSSIPQGADGYTF.

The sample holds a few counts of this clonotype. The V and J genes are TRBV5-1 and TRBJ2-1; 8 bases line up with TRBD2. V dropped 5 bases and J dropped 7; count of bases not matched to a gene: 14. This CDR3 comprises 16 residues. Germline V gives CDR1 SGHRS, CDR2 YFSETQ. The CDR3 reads CASSLLPGGAINEQFF. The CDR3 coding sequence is TGCGCCAGCAGTTTACTTCCGGGGGGGGCAATAAATGAGCAGTTCTTC.

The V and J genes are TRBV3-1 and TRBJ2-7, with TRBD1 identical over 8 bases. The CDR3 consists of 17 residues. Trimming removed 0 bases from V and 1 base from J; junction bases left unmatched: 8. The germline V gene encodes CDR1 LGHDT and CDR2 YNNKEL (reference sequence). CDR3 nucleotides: TGTGCCAGCAGCCAAGATATAGGGACAGGTCATTCCTACGAGCAGTACTTC. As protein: CASSQDIGTGHSYEQYF.

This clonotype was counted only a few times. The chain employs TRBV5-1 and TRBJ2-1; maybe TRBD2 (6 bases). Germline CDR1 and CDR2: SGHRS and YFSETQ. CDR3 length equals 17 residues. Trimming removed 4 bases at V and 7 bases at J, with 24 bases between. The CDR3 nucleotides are TGCGCCAGCAGCCCCATTGTTGGGACTTCCCTCCGGAATGAGCAGTTCTTC. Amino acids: CASSPIVGTSLRNEQFF.

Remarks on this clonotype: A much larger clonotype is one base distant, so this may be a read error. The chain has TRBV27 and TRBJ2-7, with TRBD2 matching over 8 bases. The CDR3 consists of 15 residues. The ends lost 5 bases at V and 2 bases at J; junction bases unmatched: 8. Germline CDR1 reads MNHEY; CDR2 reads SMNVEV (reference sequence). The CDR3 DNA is TGTGCCAGCAGTGGGCTTTCGGGAGGGGCCTACGAGCAGTACTTC. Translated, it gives CASSGLSGGAYEQYF.

The CDR3 is CASSPILAGGSGELFF. The CDR3 nucleotides are TGTGCCAGCAGCCCTATCCTAGCGGGAGGTTCCGGGGAGCTGTTTTTT. This chain uses TRBV7-2 with TRBJ2-2; 11 bases map to TRBD2. V was clipped by 5 bases and J by 6 bases; unmatched bases: 8. The length of the CDR3 is 16 residues. Germline lookup yields CDR1 SGHTA and CDR2 FQGNSA.

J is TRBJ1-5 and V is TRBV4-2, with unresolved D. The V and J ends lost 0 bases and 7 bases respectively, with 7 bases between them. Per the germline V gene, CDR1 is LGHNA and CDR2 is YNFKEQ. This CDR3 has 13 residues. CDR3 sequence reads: CASSQEIWQPQHF. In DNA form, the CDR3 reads TGTGCCAGCAGCCAAGAGATCTGGCAGCCCCAGCATTTT.

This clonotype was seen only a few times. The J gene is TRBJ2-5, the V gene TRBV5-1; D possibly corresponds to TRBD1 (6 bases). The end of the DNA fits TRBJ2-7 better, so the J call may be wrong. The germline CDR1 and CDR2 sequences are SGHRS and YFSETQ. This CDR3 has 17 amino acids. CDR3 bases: TGCGCCAGCAGCTTGGTGACAGGACGGCTCTTCACCTACGAGCAGTACTTC. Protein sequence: CASSLVTGRLFTYEQYF.

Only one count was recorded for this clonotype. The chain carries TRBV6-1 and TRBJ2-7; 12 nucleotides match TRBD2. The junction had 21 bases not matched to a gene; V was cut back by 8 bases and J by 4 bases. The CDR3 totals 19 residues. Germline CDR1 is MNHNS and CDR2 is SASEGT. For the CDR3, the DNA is TGTGCCAGCCGAACGACTAGCGGGAGTTTAGGGACAGGGGTTTACGAGCAGTACTTC. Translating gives CASRTTSGSLGTGVYEQYF.